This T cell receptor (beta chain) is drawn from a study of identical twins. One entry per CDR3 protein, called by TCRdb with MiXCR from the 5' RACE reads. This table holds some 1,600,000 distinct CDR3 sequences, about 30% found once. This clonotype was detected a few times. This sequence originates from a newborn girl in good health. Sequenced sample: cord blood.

CDR3 in amino acids: CSASRTGSTDTQYF. The CDR3 nucleotides are TGCAGTGCTAGCAGGACAGGCAGCACAGATACGCAGTATTTT. The rearrangement uses TRBV20-1 and TRBJ2-3, with TRBD1 matching 7 bases. V lost 3 bases and J lost 0; bases outside the gene matches: 3. The CDR3 runs to 14 residues. CDR1 and CDR2 from the germline V gene are DFQATT and SNEGSKA (reference sequence).